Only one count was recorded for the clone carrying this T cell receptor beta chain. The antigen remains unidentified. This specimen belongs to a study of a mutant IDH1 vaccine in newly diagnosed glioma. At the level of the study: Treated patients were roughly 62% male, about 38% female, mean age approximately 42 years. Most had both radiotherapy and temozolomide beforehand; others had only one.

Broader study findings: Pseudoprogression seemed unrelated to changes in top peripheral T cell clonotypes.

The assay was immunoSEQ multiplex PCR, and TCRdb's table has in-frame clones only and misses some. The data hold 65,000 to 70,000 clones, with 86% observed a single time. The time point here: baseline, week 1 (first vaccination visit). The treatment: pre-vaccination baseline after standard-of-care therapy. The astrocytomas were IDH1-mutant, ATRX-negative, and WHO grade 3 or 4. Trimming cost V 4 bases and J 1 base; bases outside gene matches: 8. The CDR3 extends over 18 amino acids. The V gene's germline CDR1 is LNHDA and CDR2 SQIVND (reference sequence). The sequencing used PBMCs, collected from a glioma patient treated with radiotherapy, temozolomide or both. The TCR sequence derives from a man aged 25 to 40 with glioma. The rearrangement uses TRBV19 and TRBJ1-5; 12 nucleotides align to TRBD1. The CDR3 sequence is CASSKGTGGAGSNQPQHF. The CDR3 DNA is TGTGCCAGTAGTAAGGGGACAGGGGGCGCGGGAAGCAATCAGCCCCAGCATTTT.